Listed below are T cell receptor beta chains from one sample, sequenced in a study of T cell changes during pregnancy in multiple sclerosis. The method was immunoSEQ multiplex PCR; TCRdb's version includes in-frame clones alone and lacks a portion of them. Among around 80,000 clones listed, around 92% were seen once. The source material was peripheral blood, sampled before pregnancy. These receptors were collected from a female donor with multiple sclerosis, enrolled in a pregnancy study. CDR3s include the opening cysteine and the closing phenylalanine or tryptophan.

TRBV19	TRBJ2-1	CASSSREGRGYNEQFF
TRBV14	TRBJ2-1	CASSQDVPGGPRFF
TRBV19	TRBJ2-6	CASSIGPGRSGANVLTF
TRBV5-6	TRBJ1-1	CASSLARDPDTEAFF
TRBV5-1	TRBJ2-1	CASNGGGTVGEQFF
TRBV7-8	TRBJ2-5	CASSPLVNKRETQYF
TRBV28	TRBJ2-7	CASSHRVLAGVSSYEQYF
TRBV30	TRBJ1-2	CAWSPPGTVNYGYTF
TRBV6-4	TRBJ2-2	CASRGPNTGELFF
TRBV6-5	TRBJ2-1	CASRGAGGGYNEQFF
TRBV10-2	TRBJ2-3	CASSPPWETLDF
TRBV15	TRBJ1-5	CATSGGQGGQPQHF
TRBV19	TRBJ2-7	CASSTDRYEQYF
TRBV7-2	TRBJ1-3	CASSSEGAGGNTIYF
TRBV6-5	TRBJ2-1	CASSPDRDFFNEQFF
TRBV4-3	TRBJ1-1	CASSQDEGGNTEAFF
TRBV7-8	TRBJ2-2	CASSLNRQGVSGELFF
TRBV11-2	TRBJ1-1	CASSLGTGGISEAFF
TRBV7-9	TRBJ1-2	CASSYIGQGPIYGYTF
TRBV9	TRBJ2-5	CASSSGGREAETQYF
TRBV2	TRBJ1-5	CASTGQNSNQPQHF
TRBV5-6	TRBJ1-5	CASSLRPGRKNQPQHF
TRBV6-1	TRBJ2-7	CASTEGTVPYEQYF
TRBV29-1	TRBJ2-7	CSVESSGRSSEQYF
TRBV7-2	TRBJ1-2	CASSPDRGGFIGYTF
TRBV14	TRBJ1-3	CASSRDRGKGNTIYF
TRBV9	TRBJ2-5	CASSVIWGEETQYF
TRBV7-9	TRBJ2-1	CASSLGLAVLTSYNEQFF
TRBV6-5	TRBJ2-5	CATQRQGRETQYF
TRBV5-4	TRBJ2-3	CASSRQTIRTDTQYF
TRBV5-5	TRBJ2-3	CASSLGWAPDTQYF
TRBV5-1	TRBJ2-1	CASSHRTSGNQGGEQFF
TRBV5-6	TRBJ1-1	CASSGDKNTEAFF
TRBV19	TRBJ2-5	CASSSVEETQYF
TRBV6-1	TRBJ2-2	CASSEEWGPGELFF
TRBV19	TRBJ2-7	CASSIARGHPFEQYF
TRBV7-8	TRBJ2-1	CASSWPGWGRRPLNEQFF
TRBV13	TRBJ1-1	CASSAVGGTEAFF
TRBV7-6	TRBJ2-5	CASSPQGALLETQYF
TRBV7-9	TRBJ2-1	CASSSGSNEQFF
TRBV5-5	TRBJ2-1	CASSPGLQTYNEQFF
TRBV7-9	TRBJ2-1	CASSFELALYNEQFF
TRBV7-2	TRBJ1-2	CASSRSRDRVEYGYTF
TRBV28	TRBJ2-1	CASSLGGSVYEQFF
TRBV4-3	TRBJ1-2	CASSQETGYGYTF
TRBV7-9	TRBJ2-3	CASSQASGRAVDTQYF
TRBV4-1	TRBJ2-1	CASSHRIAGGHNEQFF
TRBV7-9	TRBJ2-7	CASSLEDRLYEQYF
TRBV6-5	TRBJ2-7	CASSYGSGRSAEQYF
TRBV27	TRBJ1-4	CASTLRTGNEKLFF
TRBV28	TRBJ1-5	CASSKGAGLVQPQHF
TRBV13	TRBJ2-1	CASRKREHFSRTDNEQFF
TRBV7-3	TRBJ2-3	CASSLVASTDTQYF
TRBV15	TRBJ1-1	CATSLGLNTEAFF
TRBV5-6	TRBJ1-4	CASSPGQLNEKLFF
TRBV6-1	TRBJ1-1	CASKVGSTEAFF
TRBV7-9	TRBJ1-3	CASSLTSSGNTIYF